The 25 T cell receptor beta chains below all came from one sample that was sequenced in a study of cytotoxic CD8 clonotypes in ibrutinib-treated CLL. Assay used: immunoSEQ multiplex PCR; TCRdb lists only in-frame clones, some missing. The data contain some 63,000 clones, 75% to 95% of them singletons. The sequences come from PBMCs, collected after 12 months of ibrutinib treatment. These receptors were collected from a human donor with chronic lymphocytic leukemia.

J is TRBJ1-2 and V is TRBV5-4; no definite D call. In germline, CDR1 is SGHNT, CDR2 YYREEE (reference sequence). The length of the CDR3 is 14 residues. V lost 3 bases and J 0 bases, leaving 9 bases between the germline ends. The CDR3 protein is CASSSHGTNYGYTF. The CDR3, as DNA: TGTGCCAGCAGCTCCCACGGGACTAACTATGGCTACACCTTC.

The rearrangement uses TRBV2 and TRBJ2-7, with 11 bases identical to TRBD2. The CDR3 covers 15 residues. The trim removed 5 bases at V and 5 bases at J, leaving 8 bases unmatched. Germline lookup yields CDR1 SNHLY and CDR2 FYNNEI. The CDR3 DNA sequence: TGTGCCAGCAGTCGTATAGCGGGAGGGCCGGACGAGCAGTACTTC. Translating gives CASSRIAGGPDEQYF.

This chain uses TRBV5-6 with TRBJ2-7, with 9 nucleotides matching TRBD1. V trimming: 0 bases; J trimming: 5 bases; junction bases outside the gene matches: 6. CDR1 is SGHDT and CDR2 is YYEEEE in the germline V gene. This CDR3 region has 15 residues. The CDR3 is CASSLGPTGGNEQYF. CDR3 in DNA: TGTGCCAGCAGCTTGGGCCCTACAGGGGGCAACGAGCAGTACTTC.

The chain recombines TRBV4-1 with TRBJ2-1, with D possibly matching TRBD2 (6 bases). Germline V lookup: CDR1 MGHRA, CDR2 YSYEKL. The CDR3 has 18 amino acids. V lost 4 bases to trimming and J lost 0 bases, with 19 bases between them. The CDR3 nucleotides are TGCGCCAGCAGCCCACGCCTGGGTGCGGGGATCTCCTACAATGAGCAGTTCTTC. Its translation is CASSPRLGAGISYNEQFF.

This chain links TRBV5-1 with TRBJ2-1, with 7 bases lining up with TRBD2. The CDR3 is 14 residues long. The germline CDR1 and CDR2 sequences are SGHRS and YFSETQ. V shed 3 bases and J 5 bases; nucleotides not matched to a gene: 5. CDR3 amino acids: CASSSAGSHNEQFF. As DNA, the CDR3 is TGCGCCAGCAGCTCAGCGGGATCCCACAATGAGCAGTTCTTC.

The chain combines TRBV19 with TRBJ2-3; no firm D call. The V end was cut by 5 bases, the J end by 1 base, with 7 bases between. CDR3 length: 13 amino acids. Germline V gene data show CDR1 as LNHDA and CDR2 as SQIVND (reference sequence). The CDR3: CASSPAGTDTQYF. The CDR3 DNA follows: TGTGCCAGTAGTCCTGCTGGCACAGATACGCAGTATTTT.

Here the CDR3 reads CAWSGSPGPYNEQFF. The CDR3 bases are TGTGCCTGGAGCGGCTCCCCCGGCCCCTACAATGAGCAGTTCTTC. The rearrangement links TRBV30 to TRBJ2-1; no clear D. The V and J ends lost 3 bases and 2 bases respectively, with 14 bases between them. CDR3 length equals 15 residues. Germline assignment: CDR1 GTSNPN and CDR2 SVGIG (reference sequence).

The V and J genes are TRBV9 and TRBJ1-2, with D possibly TRBD1 on 6 matching bases. V lost 3 bases to trimming and J lost 4 bases, with 16 bases between them. This CDR3 is built from 15 residues. The germline CDR1 and CDR2 sequences are SGDLS and YYNGEE. DNA of the CDR3: TGTGCCAGCAGCGGACACAGGGTAGGGGCCTATGGCTACACCTTC. As protein: CASSGHRVGAYGYTF.

The J gene is TRBJ2-7, the V gene TRBV5-5; unclear D gene. The V gene's germline CDR1 is SGHKS and CDR2 YYEKEE (reference sequence). CDR3 length equals 12 residues. The ends were cut back, 2 bases at V and 2 bases at J, with 5 bases in the middle. Here the CDR3 DNA reads TGTGCCAGCAGCTTAACCACCTACGAGCAGTACTTC. This encodes CASSLTTYEQYF.

The chain has TRBV19 and TRBJ2-7, with 7 bases fitting TRBD1. The CDR3 runs 15 residues. Germline V lookup: CDR1 LNHDA, CDR2 SQIVND (reference sequence). J lost 4 bases, V lost 3 bases, and 9 bases had no gene match. As DNA, the CDR3 is TGTGCCAGTAGTATTAAACGGGACAGTATATACGAGCAGTACTTC. Amino acid sequence: CASSIKRDSIYEQYF.

The table lists this clone with a count of one. The gene calls are TRBV6-1 and TRBJ2-7, with TRBD1 as a possible D gene (6 bases). The V end was cut by 6 bases, the J end by 7 bases, with 22 bases between. CDR1 MNHNS and CDR2 SASEGT come from the germline V gene. The CDR3 has 15 residues. This CDR3 is CASSWSRDTDGEQYF. The DNA for the CDR3 is TGTGCCAGCAGCTGGTCTCGGGACACCGATGGGGAGCAGTACTTC.

V usage is TRBV6-1 and J usage is TRBJ2-1; 7 bases are shared with TRBD1. Unmatched junction bases numbered 5, after V lost 6 bases and J lost 0 bases. This CDR3 comprises 15 residues. Germline lookup yields CDR1 MNHNS and CDR2 SASEGT. CDR3 protein: CASRATGSSYNEQFF. The CDR3, as DNA: TGTGCCAGCAGGGCGACAGGGAGCTCCTACAATGAGCAGTTCTTC.

This clone was observed once. This sequence joins TRBV9 and TRBJ2-1; TRBD2 might be the D (6 bases). CDR1 is SGDLS, CDR2 YYNGEE, per germline. V lost 3 bases and J lost 10, with 8 bases in between. The CDR3 is 11 residues long. The CDR3 sequence is CASSGGREQFF. The CDR3 bases are TGTGCCAGCAGCGGGGGGAGGGAGCAGTTCTTC.

The J gene is TRBJ2-5, the V gene TRBV19, with D possibly matching TRBD1 (6 bases). V lost 5 bases to trimming and J lost 2 bases, with 15 bases between them. CDR1 is LNHDA and CDR2 is SQIVND in the germline V gene (reference sequence). The CDR3 is 15 amino acids. CDR3 nucleotides: TGTGCCAGTAGTTCATGGACAGAACCTCAAGAGACCCAGTACTTC. Protein sequence: CASSSWTEPQETQYF. The full variable domain, its missing parts supplied by reference TRBV19 and TRBJ2-5, is DGGITQSPKYLFRKEGQNVTLSCEQNLNHDAMYWYRQDPGQGLRLIYYSQIVNDFQKGDIAEGYSVSREKKESFPLTVTSAQKNPTAFYLCASSSWTEPQETQYFGPGTRLLVL.

V and J are TRBV19 and TRBJ2-1; TRBD2 matches 9 bases. V was pared by 3 bases and J by 1 base, with 7 bases of the junction left unmatched. The CDR3 runs 17 residues. Germline V gene sequence: CDR1 LNHDA, CDR2 SQIVND (reference sequence). The CDR3: CASSISSGAGSYNEQFF. CDR3 sequence (DNA): TGTGCCAGTAGTATTTCTAGCGGGGCCGGGTCCTACAATGAGCAGTTCTTC.

This chain joins TRBV4-1 and TRBJ2-6; unclear D gene. Germline lookup yields CDR1 MGHRA and CDR2 YSYEKL. The CDR3 covers 13 residues. Trimming removed 4 bases at V and 12 bases at J, with 13 bases between. This CDR3 is CASSREIESVLTF. In DNA form, the CDR3 reads TGCGCCAGCAGCCGTGAAATAGAGAGCGTCCTGACTTTC.

The CDR3 loop is CAWRDPGAGIRQYF. For the CDR3, the DNA is TGTGCCTGGAGAGACCCGGGAGCCGGCATACGGCAGTACTTC. This sequence joins TRBV30 and TRBJ2-7, with TRBD2 as a possible D gene (6 bases). Trimming removed 3 bases at V and 9 bases at J, with 21 bases between. The CDR3 has 14 residues. Germline loops: CDR1 GTSNPN, CDR2 SVGIG (reference sequence).

V usage is TRBV29-1 and J usage is TRBJ2-7; D is perhaps TRBD1 (6 bases). Germline CDR1 is SQVTM and CDR2 is ANQGSEA. V was trimmed by 6 bases and J by 1 base, leaving 19 bases between them. This CDR3 has 15 residues. The CDR3 here is CSVAIKTGSSYEQYF. The CDR3 coding sequence is TGCAGCGTCGCGATCAAGACAGGATCTTCCTACGAGCAGTACTTC.

The chain carries TRBV19 and TRBJ1-1, with D possibly being TRBD1 (6 bases). The CDR3 is 15 residues long. Germline V gives CDR1 LNHDA, CDR2 SQIVND (reference sequence). V was clipped by 1 base and J by 5 bases, with 14 bases between them. The CDR3 nucleotides are TGTGCCAGTAGTATAGCTGCACAGGGTTGGACTGAAGCTTTCTTT. Translating gives CASSIAAQGWTEAFF.

The chain is built from TRBV5-5 and TRBJ2-7; 7 nucleotides line up with TRBD1. Germline assignment: CDR1 SGHKS and CDR2 YYEKEE (reference sequence). The CDR3 is 15 residues long. The V segment lost 4 bases and the J segment 2 bases; nucleotides outside the gene matches: 9. CDR3 loop: CASSIATGTPYEQYF. As DNA, the CDR3 is TGTGCCAGCAGCATAGCGACAGGGACGCCCTACGAGCAGTACTTC.

The chain uses TRBV5-1 and TRBJ2-5; TRBD2 matches 13 bases. The CDR3 extends over 17 amino acids. The J segment lost 3 bases and the V segment lost 3 bases, leaving 8 bases of the junction unmatched. CDR1 SGHRS and CDR2 YFSETQ come from the germline V gene. The chain's CDR3 is CASSSSQLAGGKETQYF. In DNA form, the CDR3 reads TGCGCCAGCAGCTCCTCCCAACTAGCGGGAGGGAAAGAGACCCAGTACTTC.

J is TRBJ2-3 and V is TRBV5-8; D is unclear. Trimming removed 0 bases from V and 1 base from J, with 12 bases in between. The CDR3 is 16 amino acids. The germline gives CDR1 SGHTS, CDR2 YDEGEE. CDR3 bases: TGTGCCAGCAGCTTGGCCAAACGGGTCGGCACAGATACGCAGTATTTT. This encodes CASSLAKRVGTDTQYF.

This clone showed up just once. The chain carries TRBV10-3 and TRBJ2-7, with 7 bases that match TRBD2. V was pared by 4 bases and J by 0 bases, with 3 bases of the junction left unmatched. Looked up from germline, CDR1 is ENHRY and CDR2 is SYGVKD. The CDR3 length is 14 residues. CDR3 residues: CAISGDYNSYEQYF. Here the CDR3 DNA reads TGTGCCATCAGTGGGGACTACAACTCCTACGAGCAGTACTTC.

The J gene is TRBJ1-2, the V gene TRBV4-2, with D tentatively TRBD1 (6 bases). Trimming took off 0 bases at V and 4 bases at J, with 15 bases between the two ends. The length of the CDR3 is 16 residues. Germline values: CDR1 LGHNA, CDR2 YNFKEQ. CDR3 residues: CASSQDPQGRVYGYTF. CDR3 in DNA: TGTGCCAGCAGCCAAGATCCACAGGGCAGGGTCTATGGCTACACCTTC.

This clone appeared a single time. The chain joins TRBV5-1 to TRBJ1-4, with TRBD1 matching over 9 bases. After removal of 7 bases from V and 5 bases from J, the junction contained 6 bases not matched to a gene. The germline CDR1 and CDR2 sequences are SGHRS and YFSETQ. The CDR3 loop spans 14 amino acids. CDR3 region: CASSEQGANEKLFF. CDR3 nucleotide sequence: TGCGCCAGCTCCGAACAGGGGGCGAATGAAAAACTGTTTTTT.